The 9 T cell receptor beta chains below come from one sample, sequenced in a study of tumor-infiltrating lymphocytes in localized non-small cell lung cancer. Libraries were prepared by immunoSEQ multiplex PCR; TCRdb keeps only in-frame clonotypes and omits some of them. The data show about 9,300 clones, over 70% seen once. The sequenced sample consisted of uninvolved lung tissue not adjacent to the tumor. The receptors stem from a human donor with non-small cell lung cancer.

CDR3: CSVEHSGANVLTF. CDR3 sequence (DNA): TGCAGCGTGGAACACTCTGGGGCCAACGTCCTGACTTTC. The rearrangement links TRBV29-1 to TRBJ2-6; D gene ambiguous. The germline V and J ends were trimmed by 6 bases and 0 bases, with 6 bases remaining between them. From germline, CDR1 is SQVTM and CDR2 ANQGSEA. CDR3 size: 13 residues.

This clone was found once. V and J are TRBV10-3 and TRBJ1-1; D is undetermined. V was clipped by 7 bases and J by 1 base, with 10 bases between them. The length of the CDR3 is 13 residues. Germline V gene sequence: CDR1 ENHRY, CDR2 SYGVKD. In nucleotides, the CDR3 is TGTGCCATCAAATCCGGGGAGAACACTGAAGCTTTCTTT. Protein: CAIKSGENTEAFF.

The CDR3 nucleotides are TGTGCCAGCAGCGATAGCGGAAGAACCAATGAGCAGTTCTTC. Translating gives CASSDSGRTNEQFF. This chain joins TRBV7-6 and TRBJ2-1; D might be TRBD2 (6 bases). The germline gives CDR1 SGHVS, CDR2 FNYEAQ. Trimming removed 5 bases from V and 6 bases from J, with 14 bases in between. This CDR3 has 14 residues.

This clone showed up just once. The chain joins TRBV30 to TRBJ2-1; no definite D call. Germline lookup yields CDR1 GTSNPN and CDR2 SVGIG (reference sequence). V was pared by 4 bases and J by 9 bases, with 10 bases between. This CDR3 is built from 11 residues. CDR3 nucleotides: TGTGCCTGGAAAGACCTCGCTGAGCAGTTCTTC. As protein: CAWKDLAEQFF.

This rearrangement joins TRBV19 to TRBJ2-1, with TRBD1 matching over 7 bases. The V and J ends lost 5 bases and 3 bases, in that order; junction bases with no gene match: 7. CDR3 size: 15 residues. Per the germline V gene, CDR1 is LNHDA and CDR2 is SQIVND (reference sequence). Here the CDR3 reads CASSRYAGGYNEQFF. CDR3 sequence (DNA): TGTGCCAGTAGTCGCTATGCAGGGGGCTACAATGAGCAGTTCTTC.

The chain couples TRBV4-1 to TRBJ2-1; 7 bases line up with TRBD2. Germline V CDR1 and CDR2: MGHRA, YSYEKL. The V gene end was trimmed by 1 base and the J gene end by 9 bases; junction bases not matched to a gene: 18. The CDR3 sequence is 18 residues long. In DNA form, the CDR3 reads TGCGCCAGCAGCCAAGTACCCCAGACTAGCAGGTTGAAGCTTGAGCAGTTCTTC. Protein sequence: CASSQVPQTSRLKLEQFF.

This clone has a handful of counts. The same CDR3 arises from other DNA sequences in this sample as well. The V call is TRBV7-9, the J call TRBJ1-1, with D maybe TRBD1 (5 bases). The ends were cut back, 5 bases at V and 5 bases at J, with 12 bases in the middle. The CDR3 runs 13 residues. Germline V lookup: CDR1 SEHNR, CDR2 FQNEAQ (reference sequence). CDR3 residues: CASSPTGGTEAFF. Here the CDR3 DNA reads TGTGCCAGCAGCCCAACGGGGGGAACTGAAGCTTTCTTT.

The rearrangement joins TRBV11-3 to TRBJ2-7, with a weak D call TRBD1 (6 bases). Germline V gene sequence: CDR1 SGHNT, CDR2 YENEEA. There are 15 residues in the CDR3. Between the trimmed V and J ends, which lost 2 bases and 6 bases, there was a span of 17 bases. The CDR3 sequence: CASSLRQDPPGEQYF. The DNA of the CDR3 is TGTGCCAGCAGCTTAAGACAGGACCCTCCTGGCGAGCAGTACTTC.

This chain joins TRBV6-6 and TRBJ2-7; no clear D gene. The germline V and J ends were trimmed by 2 bases and 5 bases, with 10 bases remaining between them. Germline lookup yields CDR1 MNHNY and CDR2 SVGAGI (reference sequence). This CDR3 contains 13 residues. The CDR3 DNA reads as TGTGCCAGCAGTTACCTGGCCCGGGACGAGCAGTACTTC. It encodes CASSYLARDEQYF.